Given below is one TCR beta chain in context. Antigen: not known. The source of the sample is a study of T cells in Graves' hyperthyroidism and ophthalmopathy. Overall study results and limits: Ophthalmopathy was model-predicted a median around 6.7 months pre-onset.

Amplified TCR beta CDR3 regions came from RNA transcripts. The primer set for the first-round RT-PCR of the TCR CDR3 was HTBI. TCRdb reprocessed the multiplex PCR reads via MiXCR and lists one record per CDR3 protein. The table shows around 440,000 distinct CDR3 sequences, with 15% to 19% occurring only once. This CDR3 contains 14 residues. CDR1 is KGHDR and CDR2 is SFDVKD in the germline V gene. J was trimmed by 6 bases and V by 4 bases; bases with no gene match: 6. This chain connects TRBV24-1 to TRBJ2-3, with 7 positions matching TRBD1. The specimen sequenced was blood. This TCR was sampled from a woman between 18 and 29 years old with Graves' hyperthyroidism. This CDR3 reads CATSESGRGDTQYF. The CDR3, as DNA: TGTGCCACCAGTGAAAGCGGCAGGGGGGATACGCAGTATTTT.